Shown below are 9 T cell receptor beta chains from a single sample sequenced in a study of blood T cell repertoires in COVID-19. Sequencing used immunoSEQ multiplex PCR; TCRdb keeps in-frame clones, though not all of them. The table includes around 180,000 clones, approximately 80% detected once. The sample taken for sequencing was PBMCs or T cells enriched from blood (not recorded which). The receptors were gathered from a man in his forties or fifties who had recovered from COVID-19.

The chain uses TRBV5-4 and TRBJ2-7; 9 positions match TRBD1. J lost 2 bases, V lost 3 bases, and 6 bases had no gene match. There are 15 residues in the CDR3. CDR1 and CDR2 (germline): SGHNT, YYREEE (reference sequence). DNA of the CDR3: TGTGCCAGCAGCTCCGGGACAGGGCTCACCTACGAGCAGTACTTC. Protein product: CASSSGTGLTYEQYF.

The rearrangement links TRBV6-2 or TRBV6-3 to TRBJ2-7; 9 nucleotides match TRBD2. The CDR3 totals 15 residues. Germline V gives CDR1 MNHEY, CDR2 SVGEGT. The junction had 7 bases not matched to a gene; V was cut back by 5 bases and J by 2 bases. The CDR3 coding sequence is TGTGCCAGCAGTCTCACTCGCGGGGGGGCCTACGAGCAGTACTTC. Protein product: CASSLTRGGAYEQYF.

The J gene is TRBJ2-2, the V gene TRBV7-9, with 10 nucleotides matching TRBD1. The germline gives CDR1 SEHNR, CDR2 FQNEAQ (reference sequence). V lost 5 bases and J lost 5; bases outside the gene matches: 5. The CDR3 length is 15 residues. The CDR3 reads CASSPPGQGTGELFF. For the CDR3, the DNA is TGTGCCAGCAGCCCCCCGGGACAGGGGACCGGGGAGCTGTTTTTT.

The genes are TRBV18 and TRBJ2-5, with 14 nucleotides matching TRBD2. V shed 3 bases, J shed 7 bases, and the junction held 7 bases outside the gene matches. The CDR3 loop spans 16 amino acids. Germline V gives CDR1 KGHSH, CDR2 LQKENI. CDR3 DNA: TGTGCCAGCTCACCTGCGACTAGCGGGGGGGCAGGGACCCAGTACTTC. Translated: CASSPATSGGAGTQYF.

This chain links TRBV5-5 with TRBJ1-5; 10 bases fit TRBD1. Looked up from germline, CDR1 is SGHKS and CDR2 is YYEKEE (reference sequence). V trimming: 3 bases; J trimming: 7 bases; junction bases outside the gene matches: 13. This CDR3 region has 17 residues. CDR3 nucleotide sequence: TGTGCCAGCAGCTACGTTACGGGACAGGGGACGAGACAGCCCCAGCATTTT. Protein product: CASSYVTGQGTRQPQHF.

This clone was found a few times. The rearrangement links TRBV5-6 to TRBJ1-1, with 7 bases identical to TRBD1. This CDR3 has 14 amino acids. Germline V gives CDR1 SGHDT, CDR2 YYEEEE. V lost 3 bases to trimming and J lost 4 bases; unmatched junction nucleotides: 6. CDR3 DNA sequence: TGTGCCAGCAGCTCAACAGGGGATGGCACTGAAGCTTTCTTT. Its protein is CASSSTGDGTEAFF.

The rearrangement joins TRBV7-6 to TRBJ2-2, with TRBD1 matching over 10 bases. This CDR3 is built from 16 residues. The germline V gene encodes CDR1 SGHVS and CDR2 FNYEAQ. V lost 5 bases and J lost 6; bases outside the gene matches: 9. In DNA form, the CDR3 reads TGTGCCAGCAGCCACCGGGACAGGGGAATGGCCGGGGAGCTGTTTTTT. Protein product: CASSHRDRGMAGELFF.

The V call is TRBV19, the J call TRBJ2-3, with D hard to call. This CDR3 region has 14 residues. The germline V gene encodes CDR1 LNHDA and CDR2 SQIVND (reference sequence). V was trimmed by 10 bases and J by 0 bases, leaving 14 bases between them. In DNA, the CDR3 is TGTGCCACCCGGGTGGCAGCCAGCACAGATACGCAGTATTTT. The encoded protein is CATRVAASTDTQYF.

The J gene is TRBJ1-6, the V gene TRBV28, with unresolved D. The V end was cut by 8 bases, the J end by 0 bases, with 14 bases between. This CDR3 has 16 amino acids. CDR1 is MDHEN and CDR2 is SYDVKM in the germline V gene. The chain's CDR3 is CASGKAGVSYNSPLHF. The DNA for the CDR3 is TGTGCCAGCGGCAAGGCCGGAGTCTCCTATAATTCACCCCTCCACTTT.